A single sample is the source of the 23 T cell receptor beta chains below, sequenced in a study of shared clonotypes between healthy human individuals. Clones were read by immunoSEQ multiplex PCR, and TCRdb kept only the in-frame ones, dropping some. The repertoire has 500,000 to 550,000 clones, about 96% of them found once; the top ten carry about 0.068%. The sequencing input was naive CD4+ T cells sorted from blood. The sample's subset: CD45RA+ positively selected. These receptor sequences come from a young woman in good health.

The chain recombines TRBV5-1 with TRBJ1-3; possible D gene TRBD1, 5 bases. Germline CDR1 SGHRS, CDR2 YFSETQ. V gave up 4 bases and J gave up 2 bases, with 19 bases separating them. This CDR3 is built from 17 residues. The CDR3 protein is CASSPSAGVGTGNTIYF. The CDR3, as DNA: TGCGCCAGCAGCCCCTCCGCGGGGGTAGGTACTGGAAACACCATATATTTT.

The CDR3, as DNA: TGTGCCAGCCGTACCTGGGACAGGGGTGGAGATACGCAGTATTTT. Translation: CASRTWDRGGDTQYF. This chain uses TRBV19 with TRBJ2-3; 10 nucleotides agree with TRBD1. V lost 9 bases and J lost 5; bases outside the gene matches: 11. Per the germline V gene, CDR1 is LNHDA and CDR2 is SQIVND (reference sequence). The CDR3 extends over 15 amino acids.

In its sample, this clone was seen once. This chain links TRBV7-9 with TRBJ1-2, with no clear D. This CDR3 region has 13 residues. Per germline, CDR1 SEHNR and CDR2 FQNEAQ (reference sequence). Trimming shortened V by 1 base and J by 4 bases, and 7 bases separated the two germline ends. CDR3 protein: CASSLGVVYGYTF. In DNA, the CDR3 is TGTGCCAGCAGCTTAGGGGTTGTCTATGGCTACACCTTC.

The chain employs TRBV28 and TRBJ1-1; TRBD1 agrees at 8 bases. The CDR3 consists of 14 residues. With 6 bases clipped from V and 1 base from J, the junction kept 4 bases outside the gene matches. CDR1 is MDHEN and CDR2 is SYDVKM in the germline V gene. CDR3 residues: CASSNGQGNTEAFF. As DNA, the CDR3 is TGTGCCAGCAGCAATGGACAGGGGAACACTGAAGCTTTCTTT.

The V call is TRBV6-5, the J call TRBJ1-1; 7 bases are a match to TRBD1. Losses at the gene ends were 6 bases for V and 6 bases for J; bases not matched to a gene: 7. CDR1 and CDR2 from the germline V gene are MNHEY and SVGAGI. This CDR3 region has 13 residues. The DNA for the CDR3 is TGTGCCAGCAGCAGGGGGAGTCGGGCTGAAGCTTTCTTT. It is translated as CASSRGSRAEAFF.

This rearrangement joins TRBV14 to TRBJ2-7, with 10 bases aligning to TRBD2. The length of the CDR3 is 19 residues. Per germline, CDR1 SGHDN and CDR2 FVKESK. With V trimmed by 4 bases and J by 1 base, 16 bases remained unmatched. The CDR3 sequence is CASSPSRTIRTSGSYEQYF. For the CDR3, the DNA is TGTGCCAGCAGCCCATCCCGGACCATTAGGACTAGCGGTTCCTACGAGCAGTACTTC.

The V gene is TRBV6-6, the J gene TRBJ2-5; D remains ambiguous. The CDR3 loop spans 12 amino acids. Trimming left V 8 bases short and J 10 bases short, with 17 bases between. Per germline, CDR1 MNHNY and CDR2 SVGAGI (reference sequence). The CDR3, as DNA: TGTGCCAGCGGTCGTAGGGTTGGAGACCAGTACTTC. Protein: CASGRRVGDQYF.

The rearrangement links TRBV6-6 to TRBJ2-7; perhaps D is TRBD1 or TRBD2 (5 bases each). The CDR3 is 14 residues long. Trimming removed 7 bases at V and 0 bases at J, with 13 bases between. Per germline, CDR1 MNHNY and CDR2 SVGAGI (reference sequence). The CDR3, as DNA: TGTGCCAGCACCTACAATGGGGGCTCCTACGAGCAGTACTTC. Residues: CASTYNGGSYEQYF.

The chain joins TRBV10-1 to TRBJ2-7, with 9 nucleotides matching TRBD1. Per the germline V gene, CDR1 is WNHNN and CDR2 is SYGVQD (reference sequence). J lost 4 bases, V lost 8 bases, and 6 bases had no gene match. The CDR3 is 13 residues long. CDR3 nucleotides: TGCGCCAGCGCTGGGACAGGGTCATACGAGCAGTACTTC. Translated: CASAGTGSYEQYF.

In the case of this clone: One end of the junction varies from germline; a read error may be responsible. The chain employs TRBV4-1 and TRBJ2-7; D may match TRBD1 or TRBD2 (5 bases each). The CDR3 is 15 residues long. Germline V CDR1 and CDR2: MGHRA, YSYEKL. The CDR3 spells CASSRRDGPSNEQYF. CDR3 DNA sequence: TGCGCCAGCAGCCGACGGGACGGACCCTCCAACGAGCAGTACTTC.

The gene calls are TRBV11-2 and TRBJ2-7, with TRBD2 matching over 10 bases. The length of the CDR3 is 14 residues. Germline assignment: CDR1 SGHAT and CDR2 FQNNGV. V lost 4 bases, J lost 5 bases, and 5 bases stayed unmatched. CDR3 protein: CASSSSGTSDEQYF. For the CDR3, the DNA is TGTGCCAGCAGCTCGTCCGGGACTAGCGACGAGCAGTACTTC.

The V and J genes are TRBV28 and TRBJ1-2; D is uncertain. The CDR3 consists of 10 residues. Germline lookup yields CDR1 MDHEN and CDR2 SYDVKM. V was trimmed by 6 bases and J by 5 bases, leaving 4 bases between them. The CDR3 loop is CASSRYGYTF. DNA of the CDR3: TGTGCCAGCAGCCGATATGGCTACACCTTC.

V gene TRBV28 combines with J gene TRBJ2-3, with D perhaps being TRBD1 or TRBD2 (5 bases each). Germline assignment: CDR1 MDHEN and CDR2 SYDVKM. The CDR3 contains 14 residues. V was pared by 2 bases and J by 2 bases, with 8 bases between. The CDR3, as DNA: TGTGCCAGCAGTTTAGGGACCAACACAGATACGCAGTATTTT. This sequence encodes CASSLGTNTDTQYF.

This chain links TRBV28 with TRBJ2-7, with D perhaps matching TRBD1 (6 bases). This CDR3 comprises 13 residues. Per germline, CDR1 MDHEN and CDR2 SYDVKM. V gave up 9 bases and J gave up 1 base, with 13 bases separating them. This CDR3 reads CASLGTLSYEQYF. CDR3 in DNA: TGTGCCAGTCTCGGGACACTATCCTACGAGCAGTACTTC. Drawing the rest from reference TRBV28 and TRBJ2-7, the complete variable domain is DVKVTQSSRYLVKRTGEKVFLECVQDMDHENMFWYRQDPGLGLRLIYFSYDVKMKEKGDIPEGYSVSREKKERFSLILESASTNQTSMYLCASLGTLSYEQYFGPGTRLTVT.

V usage is TRBV7-6 and J usage is TRBJ2-7; 8 bases match TRBD2. The V gene's germline CDR1 is SGHVS and CDR2 FNYEAQ. This CDR3 spans 15 amino acids. The J segment lost 3 bases and the V segment lost 5 bases, leaving 9 bases of the junction unmatched. CDR3 nucleotide sequence: TGTGCCAGCAGCCCCCGAAGAGCGGGAGACTACGAGCAGTACTTC. Amino acids: CASSPRRAGDYEQYF.

The chain uses TRBV5-1 and TRBJ1-2; 8 nucleotides match TRBD1. The CDR3 contains 12 residues. With V trimmed by 4 bases and J by 6 bases, 2 bases remained unmatched. Germline CDR1 SGHRS, CDR2 YFSETQ. CDR3 residues: CASSPDRDGYTF. As DNA, the CDR3 is TGCGCCAGCAGCCCGGACAGGGATGGCTACACCTTC.

This sequence joins TRBV28 and TRBJ2-1, with 14 bases aligning to TRBD2. Trimming at V came to 6 bases and at J to 6 bases, leaving 19 bases not matched to a gene. Germline V lookup: CDR1 MDHEN, CDR2 SYDVKM. The CDR3 sequence is 20 residues long. CDR3 loop: CASRAPGLAGERYWVNEQFF. The CDR3 nucleotides read TGTGCCAGCAGGGCCCCGGGACTAGCGGGAGAGAGGTATTGGGTCAATGAGCAGTTCTTC.

The V gene is TRBV19, the J gene TRBJ1-5; unclear D gene. V was cut by 7 bases and J by 4 bases, with 8 bases left in between. Germline CDR1 LNHDA, CDR2 SQIVND (reference sequence). The CDR3 has 12 residues. For the CDR3, the DNA is TGTGCCAGTAATGTGGTTAATCAGCCCCAGCATTTT. Its translation is CASNVVNQPQHF.

The genes are TRBV10-2 and TRBJ1-4, with unresolved D. Looked up from germline, CDR1 is WSHSY and CDR2 is SAAADI. The CDR3 spans 16 residues. Trimming stripped 0 bases from V and 5 bases from J, with 13 bases between. The CDR3 protein is CASSESGPWRNEKLFF. CDR3 bases: TGCGCCAGCAGTGAGTCCGGACCTTGGCGGAATGAAAAACTGTTTTTT.

As concerns this clone: At the DNA level, this CDR3 is encoded by other sequences in the same sample as well. The rearrangement links TRBV5-1 to TRBJ1-5; the D gene is possibly TRBD1 (6 bases). CDR1 and CDR2 from the germline V gene are SGHRS and YFSETQ. V lost 0 bases and J lost 4, with 8 bases in between. This CDR3 spans 14 amino acids. The CDR3 sequence is CASSLGTDNQPQHF. The CDR3 coding sequence is TGCGCCAGCAGCTTGGGGACAGATAATCAGCCCCAGCATTTT.

The chain is built from TRBV27 and TRBJ2-1; the D gene is possibly TRBD2 (6 bases). V dropped 4 bases and J dropped 1 base, with 23 bases sitting between them. The CDR3 runs 19 residues. The germline CDR1 and CDR2 sequences are MNHEY and SMNVEV (reference sequence). For the CDR3, the DNA is TGTGCCAGCAGTTCCTCTCCGCGGGAAGGAGCTAATTCCTACAATGAGCAGTTCTTC. Its translation is CASSSSPREGANSYNEQFF.

The rearrangement links TRBV5-1 to TRBJ2-2; the D gene is possibly TRBD1 (6 bases). The CDR3 runs 13 residues. Germline CDR1 reads SGHRS; CDR2 reads YFSETQ. V was pared by 3 bases and J by 5 bases, with 8 bases between. CDR3 bases: TGCGCCAGCAGCTACGGACAGACCGGGGAGCTGTTTTTT. It encodes CASSYGQTGELFF.

The rearrangement uses TRBV27 and TRBJ2-7, with D unclear. The CDR3 is 13 amino acids. Trimming took off 2 bases at V and 4 bases at J, with 9 bases between the two ends. The germline V gene encodes CDR1 MNHEY and CDR2 SMNVEV (reference sequence). CDR3 amino acids: CASSLNTRYEQYF. The CDR3 DNA reads as TGTGCCAGCAGTTTAAATACCCGGTACGAGCAGTACTTC.